The source of this T cell receptor (beta chain) is a study of shared clonotypes between healthy human individuals (TCRdb year 2020). A note on the overall study: The cohort comprised a couple of women and three men aged 18 to 49 years. Per donor, three plates each were used for CD4 naive and CD4 memory, two for CD8 naive, and one for CD8 memory. To increase sequencing depth and limit assay-specific biases, different laboratories used diverse techniques to prepare libraries and sequence TCR repertoires. To estimate repertoire size and how much clonotype sharing occurs between individuals, the study deeply sequenced the blood TCR repertoires of a handful of healthy adults. Between about 0.94 and 8.9 billion PBMCs per donor were obtained by leukapheresis.

Here is what the overall study found, with its caveats: When a few donors were compared, the shared fraction of clonotypes was around 5% for naive CD4, roughly 3.4% for naive CD8, 2.3% for memory CD4, and 0.3% to 0.5% for memory CD8. Pairwise subsampling indicated that sequencing depth was expected to affect the degree of clonotype sharing among donors. Sampling was restricted to blood, and TCR repertoires in tissue are likely to differ from TCR repertoires in blood. Because the study included a small number of donors, the genetic and exposure-history diversity represented was limited. Naive subsets generally had larger estimated clonotype richness than memory subsets did. Clonotypes shared by all four sorted-subset donors showed higher generation probabilities than non-shared clonotypes. Even with the large sequencing depth, rarefaction of the sorted-subset datasets indicated that sequencing was incomplete.

TCR CDR3 regions were amplified from genomic DNA by multiplex PCR using the deep immunoSEQ assay. For each cell subset, the extracted genomic DNA was distributed evenly across all wells of several immunoSEQ 96-well plates, and each plate served as one replicate. For sorted subsets, roughly 190 ng of genomic DNA, equivalent to 30,000 or so T cell genomes, went into each replicate PCR. Purified libraries were quantified with a Qubit 3.0 fluorometer, sized on a Bioanalyzer 2100, and re-quantified with the KAPA Library Quantification kit. Every immunoSEQ 96-well plate was sequenced on a separate single-read 150-cycle Illumina NextSeq 550 flow cell. Per the authors' processing: Because the immunoSEQ output held only junctional sequences and lacked quality scores, the filtering could not match the filtering applied to full-length reads. To assign V/J genes and CDR3, sequences were annotated against IMGT germline references using PyIR, a Python wrapper for IgBLAST v1.9. Reads were removed for weak V/J assignments (E-value above 1e-6), missing CDR3, stop codons, out-of-frame junctions, or ambiguous translated residues. A V3J clonotype was defined by an identical inferred V gene, J gene, and CDR3 amino acid sequence. Percentage overlap between repertoires was computed as shared unique clonotypes divided by the size of the smaller repertoire. RTK rarefaction, the Chao1 estimator, and Recon v2.1 estimates of unobserved clonotypes were used to assess repertoire richness. OLGA was used to compute generation probabilities for all TCRbeta clonotypes that the gDNA method yielded from a handful of donors. TCRdb stores this immuneACCESS table with in-frame sequences only. Part of the clones is absent; in the studies checked, under half of the shortfall reflects unresolved V genes, and no reason is known for the rest. Clone size and V and J calls were adopted from that table, with D and trimming inferred from the DNA. The sample includes about 1 million clones, with approximately 80% observed a single time. The ten most abundant clones make up more than 0.45% of the sample.

The CDR3 goes from the cysteine to the phenylalanine over 15 residues. Solely the CDR3 DNA is kept, with 45 bases framed from the first base. CDR1 LGHNA and CDR2 YNFKEQ were looked up in the germline V gene. V gives up 3 bases and J gives up 1 base, and the segment between their germline ends measures 11 bases. The sample holds one count of this clone. What antigen it recognizes has not been identified. No much larger clone is present one base from it, and per-base qualities are unavailable. Healthy HIV-negative adults with no recently reported acute infections or vaccinations were included as donors. Every donor was a Caucasian adult living in Nashville, Tennessee, USA. CD4+ T cells were enriched by magnetic negative selection; naive cells were then positively selected on CD45RA, and the negative fraction formed the memory subset. Blood was collected by leukapheresis, and PBMCs were isolated by Ficoll-Histopaque density gradient centrifugation and then cryopreserved in liquid nitrogen vapor phase. Analytical flow cytometry was used to check the purity and quantity of every magnetically sorted T cell population. Genomic DNA was isolated from every sorted fraction and measured by UV absorbance on a Nanodrop 2000c.

The sample taken for sequencing was memory CD4+ T cells from PBMCs. In light of the paper, this sample's cell subset or site label describes: CD45RA-negative fraction. The chain is encoded by TRBV4-2 joined to TRBJ2-3; the D gene is perhaps TRBD1, on 5 matching bases. This receptor was obtained from a man aged 18-30 years in good health. Some clones in this sample may be carry-over from other donors' samples. The DNA reads as follows: TGTGCCAGCAGCCATGGAACAGGAGGCACAGATACGCAGTATTTT. This encodes CASSHGTGGTDTQYF.